This T cell receptor (beta chain) was identified during a study of cytomegalovirus exposure and HLA in healthy donors. Overall study context: Ancestry clustering placed around 80% of several hundred genotyped donors in the Caucasian-associated cluster.

The CDR3 sequence is 15 residues long. CDR1 SGHAT and CDR2 FQNNGV come from the germline V gene. V was pared by 0 bases and J by 1 base, with 7 bases between. The PCR made use of 60 Vbeta and 13 Jbeta primers. TCRdb's copy holds only in-frame clones and misses some; the assay was immunoSEQ multiplex PCR. The sample records fewer than 250,000 clones, over 80% being singletons. The receptor comes from a boy aged 2 to 10 in good health and CMV-seronegative. This chain joins TRBV11-2 and TRBJ2-1; D remains unclear. What was sequenced was PBMCs. CDR3 nucleotide sequence: TGTGCCAGCAGCTTAGATGCGGCTTCCTACAATGAGCAGTTCTTC. Encoded protein: CASSLDAASYNEQFF.